These 16 T cell receptor beta chains originate from one sample sequenced in a study of cytomegalovirus exposure and HLA in healthy donors. PCR involved 60 Vbeta and 13 Jbeta primers. Only in-frame clones appear in the TCRdb table, and some are missing; sequencing was by immunoSEQ multiplex PCR. The table records around 140,000 clones, around four fifths of them present only once. Sequencing was performed on PBMCs. The receptors originated from a man aged 40-55 years in good health and CMV-seronegative.

CDR3 nucleotide sequence: TGTGCCAGCGGACTAGCGGGAGGGCCGGTTTACGAGCAGTACTTC. As protein: CASGLAGGPVYEQYF. The chain combines TRBV28 with TRBJ2-7; 15 bases are a match to TRBD2. CDR1 is MDHEN, CDR2 SYDVKM, per germline. The CDR3 has 15 amino acids. V was pared by 8 bases and J by 4 bases, with 6 bases of the junction left unmatched.

J is TRBJ2-3 and V is TRBV5-4; 7 positions agree with TRBD1. J was trimmed by 4 bases and V by 3 bases; bases with no gene match: 2. This CDR3 is built from 13 residues. CDR1 SGHNT and CDR2 YYREEE come from the germline V gene (reference sequence). CDR3 DNA sequence: TGTGCCAGCAGCTATACAGGGGCAGATACGCAGTATTTT. Its translation: CASSYTGADTQYF.

This clone showed up just a few times. The V and J genes are TRBV2 and TRBJ2-1; 8 bases are shared with TRBD1. Germline values: CDR1 SNHLY, CDR2 FYNNEI. The CDR3 sequence is 13 residues long. The ends lost 9 bases at V and 2 bases at J; junction bases unmatched: 3. The CDR3 reads CARAGQAYNEQFF. The CDR3 coding sequence is TGTGCCAGGGCGGGACAGGCCTACAATGAGCAGTTCTTC.

This rearrangement joins TRBV19 to TRBJ1-5; TRBD1 is a possible D gene (5 bases). With 5 bases removed from V and 5 bases from J, the gap between germline ends came to 19 bases. The CDR3 runs to 16 residues. Germline V gene lookup returns CDR1 LNHDA and CDR2 SQIVND (reference sequence). CDR3 sequence reads: CASSEGETIGDQPQHF. In nucleotides, the CDR3 is TGTGCCAGTAGTGAAGGGGAAACCATAGGGGATCAGCCCCAGCATTTT.

This rearrangement joins TRBV18 to TRBJ1-1; D is undetermined. The V gene lost 4 bases and the J gene lost 10 bases, with 16 bases spanning the gap. CDR1 and CDR2 (germline): KGHSH, LQKENI. The length of the CDR3 is 13 residues. The CDR3 nucleotides are TGTGCCAGCTCACAGGGTGAGGGATTTGGAGCTTTCTTT. Translation: CASSQGEGFGAFF.

CDR3 DNA: TGCGCCAGCAGCTTCACGGGGATGGATAATGAAAAACTGTTTTTT. Its translation is CASSFTGMDNEKLFF. The chain employs TRBV5-1 and TRBJ1-4; no reliable D call. Germline CDR1 SGHRS, CDR2 YFSETQ. The CDR3 is made up of 15 amino acids. V lost 2 bases, J lost 4 bases, and 12 bases lay in between.

The gene calls are TRBV5-1 and TRBJ2-3, with 8 nucleotides matching TRBD2. CDR3 length equals 15 residues. With 2 bases clipped from V and 4 bases from J, the junction kept 6 bases outside the gene matches. Per the germline V gene, CDR1 is SGHRS and CDR2 is YFSETQ. The CDR3 DNA follows: TGCGCCAGCAGCTTAGCGGGGGTCGGATCAGATACGCAGTATTTT. Translation gives CASSLAGVGSDTQYF.

The gene calls are TRBV28 and TRBJ2-3; TRBD2 matches at 15 bases. This CDR3 has 18 residues. Germline loops: CDR1 MDHEN, CDR2 SYDVKM. Unmatched junction bases numbered 3, after V lost 0 bases and J lost 2 bases. In nucleotides, the CDR3 is TGTGCCAGCAGTTTATGGGGACTAGCGGGGGGCCTCACAGATACGCAGTATTTT. The encoded protein is CASSLWGLAGGLTDTQYF. Together with reference TRBV28 and TRBJ2-3, the CDR3 gives the full variable domain: DVKVTQSSRYLVKRTGEKVFLECVQDMDHENMFWYRQDPGLGLRLIYFSYDVKMKEKGDIPEGYSVSREKKERFSLILESASTNQTSMYLCASSLWGLAGGLTDTQYFGPGTRLTVL.

The rearrangement joins TRBV6-4 to TRBJ2-1; tentative D call: TRBD1 (5 bases). The length of the CDR3 is 15 residues. Trimming removed 0 bases from V and 7 bases from J, with 13 bases in between. The germline V gene has CDR1 MRHNA and CDR2 SNTAGT. Here the CDR3 reads CASSDSERGVNEQFF. As DNA, the CDR3 is TGTGCCAGCAGTGACTCGGAAAGGGGTGTAAATGAGCAGTTCTTC.

The rearrangement joins TRBV5-6 to TRBJ1-3; TRBD1 is a possible D gene (5 bases). The CDR3 has 14 amino acids. V was shortened by 0 bases and J by 1 base, with 5 bases between the two germline ends. The V gene's germline CDR1 is SGHDT and CDR2 YYEEEE. The CDR3 coding sequence is TGTGCCAGCAGCTTGGGACAGTCTGGAAACACCATATATTTT. Amino acids: CASSLGQSGNTIYF.

The chain uses TRBV4-1 and TRBJ2-7, with TRBD1 matching 7 bases. The trim removed 2 bases at V and 2 bases at J, leaving 3 bases unmatched. The CDR3 covers 14 residues. The V gene's germline CDR1 is MGHRA and CDR2 YSYEKL. This CDR3 is CASSQRDSTYEQYF. Here the CDR3 DNA reads TGCGCCAGCAGCCAACGGGACAGCACCTACGAGCAGTACTTC.

This clone was observed once. This sequence joins TRBV14 and TRBJ1-1; D gene unclear. The length of the CDR3 is 12 residues. The V and J ends lost 0 bases and 9 bases respectively, with 8 bases between them. Germline assignment: CDR1 SGHDN and CDR2 FVKESK. The DNA for the CDR3 is TGTGCCAGCAGCCAAGATTGGAGGCAAGCTTTCTTT. Its protein is CASSQDWRQAFF.

The table lists this clone with a few counts. V is TRBV11-3 and J is TRBJ2-2; possibly TRBD1 for D (5 bases). The CDR3 covers 15 residues. V dropped 3 bases and J dropped 3 bases, with 11 bases sitting between them. The germline V gene encodes CDR1 SGHNT and CDR2 YENEEA. Here the CDR3 DNA reads TGTGCCAGCAGCTTTGGCCAGGGCTACACCGGGGAGCTGTTTTTT. Encoded protein: CASSFGQGYTGELFF.

The genes are TRBV2 and TRBJ1-6; D unclear. Germline loops: CDR1 SNHLY, CDR2 FYNNEI. The CDR3 contains 15 residues. Trimming removed 3 bases at V and 5 bases at J, with 11 bases between. CDR3 residues: CASSERVSDNSPLHF. CDR3 nucleotide sequence: TGTGCCAGCAGTGAGAGGGTATCTGATAATTCACCCCTCCACTTT.

This chain links TRBV7-8 with TRBJ2-1, with D perhaps TRBD2 (7 bases). Germline lookup yields CDR1 SGHVS and CDR2 FQNEAQ. Trimming took 5 bases from V and 9 from J, leaving 14 bases between them. The CDR3 sequence is 13 residues long. CDR3 region: CASSPGGASEQFF. The CDR3 coding sequence is TGTGCCAGCAGCCCTGGGGGGGCTAGTGAGCAGTTCTTC.

V is TRBV6-4 and J is TRBJ2-5, with TRBD2 matching 8 bases. The germline V gene has CDR1 MRHNA and CDR2 SNTAGT. The CDR3 covers 16 residues. V trimming: 0 bases; J trimming: 1 base; junction bases outside the gene matches: 4. CDR3 sequence: CASSDSRGGSQETQYF. The DNA of the CDR3 is TGTGCCAGCAGTGACTCCCGCGGGGGGAGCCAAGAGACCCAGTACTTC.